The 30 T cell receptor beta chains in this list originate from one sample, sequenced in a study of blood T cell repertoires in COVID-19. Data came from immunoSEQ multiplex PCR; TCRdb stores just in-frame clones and leaves some out. The sample lists about 180,000 clones; roughly 80% were seen once. The sequenced material came from PBMCs or T cells enriched from blood (not recorded which). These receptors were taken from a woman between 50 and 59 years old who had recovered from COVID-19.

The genes are TRBV28 and TRBJ2-7; tentatively, D is TRBD2 (5 bases). This CDR3 is 13 amino acids long. V gave up 7 bases and J gave up 0 bases, with 10 bases separating them. Germline assignment: CDR1 MDHEN and CDR2 SYDVKM. The CDR3 region is CASTEANSYEQYF. The DNA for the CDR3 is TGTGCCAGCACGGAGGCTAACTCCTACGAGCAGTACTTC.

V usage is TRBV11-2 and J usage is TRBJ2-2; TRBD1 matches at 7 bases. The CDR3 loop spans 17 amino acids. V dropped 5 bases and J dropped 0; count of bases not matched to a gene: 9. Germline V lookup: CDR1 SGHAT, CDR2 FQNNGV. The CDR3 here is CASSPGDSSTNTGELFF. The CDR3 DNA is TGTGCCAGCAGCCCCGGGGACAGCAGCACGAACACCGGGGAGCTGTTTTTT.

Only a few counts were recorded for this clone. The rearrangement links TRBV11-2 to TRBJ1-3, with D possibly being TRBD1 (5 bases). The CDR3 covers 15 residues. CDR1 and CDR2 (germline): SGHAT, FQNNGV. V lost 5 bases and J lost 0, with 11 bases in between. The CDR3 sequence is CASSPRTSSGNTIYF. The CDR3 DNA sequence: TGTGCCAGCAGCCCCAGGACATCCTCTGGAAACACCATATATTTT.

This chain links TRBV3-1 (or the pseudogene TRBV3-2) with TRBJ2-7; 7 bases agree with TRBD2. J gave up 1 base and V 6 bases, and 15 bases lay outside the gene matches. There are 17 residues in the CDR3. Germline values: CDR1 LGHDT, CDR2 YNNKEL (reference sequence). The CDR3: CASSHHNFGGGSYEQYF. The DNA for the CDR3 is TGTGCCAGCAGTCATCATAATTTTGGGGGAGGGTCCTACGAGCAGTACTTC.

The V and J genes are TRBV19 and TRBJ2-5, with a tentative D call TRBD1 (6 bases). CDR1 is LNHDA and CDR2 is SQIVND in the germline V gene (reference sequence). Between the trimmed V and J ends, which lost 4 bases and 1 base, there was a span of 7 bases. The CDR3 is made up of 13 amino acids. The CDR3 is CASSKGGQETQYF. The CDR3 DNA reads TGTGCCAGTAGTAAAGGGGGCCAAGAGACCCAGTACTTC.

V is TRBV2 and J is TRBJ2-7, with D unclear. The length of the CDR3 is 13 residues. The germline V and J ends were trimmed by 1 base and 3 bases, with 7 bases remaining between them. Looked up from germline, CDR1 is SNHLY and CDR2 is FYNNEI. DNA of the CDR3: TGTGCCAGCAGTGAAGATAGAAACTACGAGCAGTACTTC. Amino acids: CASSEDRNYEQYF.

This sequence joins TRBV28 and TRBJ1-1; 8 bases are shared with TRBD1. V was clipped by 2 bases and J by 5 bases; unmatched bases: 7. This CDR3 contains 15 residues. The germline CDR1 and CDR2 sequences are MDHEN and SYDVKM. The CDR3 coding sequence is TGTGCCAGCAGTTTACCAGGGGGCGCTTCTACTGAAGCTTTCTTT. Its translation: CASSLPGGASTEAFF.

The chain is built from TRBV27 and TRBJ2-7, with 10 positions matching TRBD2. The length of the CDR3 is 13 residues. V gave up 2 bases and J gave up 11 bases; unmatched junction bases: 6. Germline V gene sequence: CDR1 MNHEY, CDR2 SMNVEV (reference sequence). The CDR3 sequence: CASSLQREGSKYF. Written as DNA, the CDR3 is TGTGCCAGCAGTTTACAGCGGGAGGGATCTAAGTACTTC.

This clone was detected once. The chain is built from TRBV4-1 and TRBJ2-5; the D gene is possibly TRBD1 (5 bases). CDR1 is MGHRA and CDR2 is YSYEKL in the germline V gene. The CDR3 length is 17 residues. Trimming shortened V by 0 bases and J by 4 bases, and 18 bases separated the two germline ends. CDR3 coding DNA: TGCGCCAGCAGCCAAGATTTGAGGAAGGGGTCGGGAGAGACCCAGTACTTC. Translated, it gives CASSQDLRKGSGETQYF.

The V gene is TRBV28, the J gene TRBJ2-2; 10 positions match TRBD1. The germline gives CDR1 MDHEN, CDR2 SYDVKM. Trimming removed 5 bases from V and 5 bases from J; junction bases left unmatched: 11. This CDR3 region has 17 residues. The CDR3 is CASSPTKDRGRTGELFF. As DNA, the CDR3 is TGTGCCAGCAGTCCGACGAAGGACAGGGGGAGAACCGGGGAGCTGTTTTTT.

A single count supports this clone. The chain links TRBV28 to TRBJ1-4; maybe TRBD1 (5 bases). The V end was cut by 6 bases, the J end by 12 bases, with 11 bases between. CDR1 is MDHEN and CDR2 is SYDVKM in the germline V gene. The CDR3 consists of 11 residues. This CDR3 is CASRPAGELFF. In DNA form, the CDR3 reads TGTGCCAGCAGGCCGGCGGGGGAACTGTTTTTT.

This clone was counted once. The J gene is TRBJ1-1, the V gene TRBV3-1 (or the pseudogene TRBV3-2), with D tentatively TRBD1 (5 bases). Trimming removed 1 base from V and 1 base from J, with 7 bases in between. The CDR3 consists of 14 residues. CDR1 LGHDT and CDR2 YNNKEL come from the germline V gene (reference sequence). The chain's CDR3 is CASSQGQQNTEAFF. CDR3 nucleotide sequence: TGTGCCAGCAGCCAAGGACAGCAGAACACTGAAGCTTTCTTT.

The rearrangement uses TRBV30 and TRBJ2-2, with TRBD2 as a possible D gene (6 bases). CDR1 and CDR2 from the germline V gene are GTSNPN and SVGIG (reference sequence). The CDR3 spans 12 residues. V was trimmed by 3 bases and J by 6 bases, leaving 8 bases between them. CDR3 in DNA: TGTGCCTGGAGCGGGAGCGCCGGGGAGCTGTTTTTT. Encoded protein: CAWSGSAGELFF.

The J gene is TRBJ2-1, the V gene TRBV11-2; 11 bases line up with TRBD2. CDR3 length: 15 residues. Germline CDR1 is SGHAT and CDR2 is FQNNGV. Trimming cost V 1 base and J 6 bases; bases outside gene matches: 2. The CDR3 DNA sequence: TGTGCCAGCAGCTTAGCGCTAGCGGGAGGCAATGAGCAGTTCTTC. Its translation: CASSLALAGGNEQFF.

This sequence joins TRBV7-3 and TRBJ2-1, with 7 bases that match TRBD2. The CDR3 sequence is 15 residues long. Germline values: CDR1 SGHTA, CDR2 FQGTGA. V dropped 5 bases and J dropped 7; count of bases not matched to a gene: 11. In DNA, the CDR3 is TGTGCCAGCAGCCAAAATAGCGGGTTGGTTAATGAGCAGTTCTTC. Translation gives CASSQNSGLVNEQFF.

The rearrangement links TRBV5-6 to TRBJ2-7; 10 nucleotides line up with TRBD1. With 4 bases clipped from V and 3 bases from J, the junction kept 10 bases outside the gene matches. The CDR3 is 16 residues long. Germline loops: CDR1 SGHDT, CDR2 YYEEEE. CDR3 sequence: CASSRTAGQGNYEQYF. The CDR3 DNA reads as TGTGCCAGCAGCCGGACCGCGGGACAGGGGAACTACGAGCAGTACTTC.

The J gene is TRBJ2-1, the V gene TRBV27; D is possibly TRBD2 (6 bases). This CDR3 contains 12 residues. Trimming pared 7 bases from V and 9 bases from J, leaving 13 bases between. Germline CDR1 reads MNHEY; CDR2 reads SMNVEV (reference sequence). The chain's CDR3 is CASTSAGVEQFF. In nucleotides, the CDR3 is TGTGCCAGCACTAGCGCTGGGGTTGAGCAGTTCTTC.

The J gene is TRBJ2-3, the V gene TRBV5-1; TRBD2 matches at 7 bases. Germline V CDR1 and CDR2: SGHRS, YFSETQ. The CDR3 has 16 residues. V dropped 5 bases and J dropped 6; count of bases not matched to a gene: 15. In nucleotides, the CDR3 is TGCGCCAGCAGTAACTTGGGAGGGTCGGTTTACGATACGCAGTATTTT. Translation: CASSNLGGSVYDTQYF.

The V gene is TRBV6-6, the J gene TRBJ1-1; TRBD1 is a possible D gene (6 bases). Germline CDR1 reads MNHNY; CDR2 reads SVGAGI (reference sequence). The CDR3 spans 15 residues. Trimming cost V 6 bases and J 2 bases, with 16 bases left between them. The CDR3 DNA reads as TGTGCCAGCAGACGGTCGTCAGGGGCAAACACTGAAGCTTTCTTT. Its protein product is CASRRSSGANTEAFF.

The chain couples TRBV18 to TRBJ1-5; 7 bases match TRBD1. CDR1 is KGHSH and CDR2 is LQKENI in the germline V gene. Trimming removed 5 bases from V and 3 bases from J; junction bases left unmatched: 4. The CDR3 has 14 amino acids. CDR3 in DNA: TGTGCCAGCTCAGTCACAGGGGCCAATCAGCCCCAGCATTTT. This sequence encodes CASSVTGANQPQHF.

The J gene is TRBJ2-5, the V gene TRBV15; 11 positions agree with TRBD1. The CDR3 runs 16 residues. J was trimmed by 5 bases and V by 0 bases; bases with no gene match: 5. From germline, CDR1 is LNHNV and CDR2 YYDKDF (reference sequence). DNA of the CDR3: TGTGCCACCAGCAGAGACACCGGGACAGGGGGGGAGACCCAGTACTTC. Translation: CATSRDTGTGGETQYF.

This rearrangement joins TRBV5-1 to TRBJ2-7; maybe TRBD2 (5 bases). The ends were cut back, 3 bases at V and 1 base at J, with 8 bases in the middle. CDR3 length: 13 amino acids. In germline, CDR1 is SGHRS, CDR2 YFSETQ. The CDR3 loop reads CASSSEGSYEQYF. The CDR3 region has the DNA TGCGCCAGCAGCTCAGAGGGTTCCTACGAGCAGTACTTC.

The V and J genes are TRBV28 and TRBJ1-2, with TRBD1 identical over 7 bases. The CDR3 contains 11 residues. The ends lost 10 bases at V and 6 bases at J; junction bases unmatched: 5. Germline V gene lookup returns CDR1 MDHEN and CDR2 SYDVKM. The CDR3 nucleotides read TGTGCCACCCAGGGGGTGGATGGCTACACCTTC. It codes for CATQGVDGYTF.

CDR3 residues: CAWTGLAGDANTGELFF. CDR3 in DNA: TGTGCCTGGACGGGCCTAGCGGGAGACGCGAACACCGGGGAGCTGTTTTTT. The chain combines TRBV30 with TRBJ2-2; 10 bases align to TRBD2. With V trimmed by 4 bases and J by 0 bases, 8 bases remained unmatched. The germline V gene has CDR1 GTSNPN and CDR2 SVGIG (reference sequence). The CDR3 contains 17 residues.

The genes are TRBV24-1 and TRBJ1-1, with TRBD1 identical over 7 bases. CDR1 is KGHDR and CDR2 is SFDVKD in the germline V gene. V was clipped by 2 bases and J by 8 bases; unmatched bases: 10. There are 15 residues in the CDR3. The CDR3 DNA is TGTGCCACCAGTGATTCCCCCAGGGGGAGAGGGGAAGCTTTCTTT. Amino acids: CATSDSPRGRGEAFF.

The chain recombines TRBV10-3 with TRBJ2-1; 9 nucleotides align to TRBD2. Per germline, CDR1 ENHRY and CDR2 SYGVKD. This CDR3 region has 15 residues. The J segment lost 0 bases and the V segment lost 6 bases, leaving 3 bases of the junction unmatched. CDR3 coding DNA: TGTGCCATCAGGTCTAGCGGGAACTCCTACAATGAGCAGTTCTTC. Translation gives CAIRSSGNSYNEQFF.

The V gene is TRBV7-2, the J gene TRBJ2-1, with TRBD1 identical over 9 bases. This CDR3 has 16 amino acids. Per the germline V gene, CDR1 is SGHTA and CDR2 is FQGNSA. After removal of 3 bases from V and 3 bases from J, the junction contained 6 bases not matched to a gene. CDR3 nucleotide sequence: TGTGCCAGCAGCTTCGCCGGGACAGGGAGCTACAATGAGCAGTTCTTC. This codes for CASSFAGTGSYNEQFF.

This chain joins TRBV28 and TRBJ2-7; 16 bases line up with TRBD2. This CDR3 has 16 residues. The V and J ends lost 9 bases and 2 bases, in that order; junction bases with no gene match: 7. Germline CDR1 is MDHEN and CDR2 is SYDVKM. CDR3 sequence (DNA): TGTGCCAGTGGGACTAGCGGGAGGGGGGTTCCCTACGAGCAGTACTTC. This sequence encodes CASGTSGRGVPYEQYF.

The chain has TRBV11-3 and TRBJ2-5; 8 bases match TRBD2. V was clipped by 5 bases and J by 1 base; unmatched bases: 3. The germline V gene has CDR1 SGHNT and CDR2 YENEEA. The CDR3 is 14 amino acids. CDR3 bases: TGTGCCAGCAGCGGGGGACTAGGCCAAGAGACCCAGTACTTC. This gives the protein CASSGGLGQETQYF.

The chain combines TRBV14 with TRBJ1-2, with D possibly matching TRBD1 (6 bases). CDR1 SGHDN and CDR2 FVKESK come from the germline V gene. V gave up 4 bases and J gave up 4 bases, with 13 bases separating them. The length of the CDR3 is 14 residues. The CDR3 coding sequence is TGTGCCAGCAGCCCCGTCCAGGGGAGCTATGGCTACACCTTC. Translated: CASSPVQGSYGYTF.